These 30 T cell receptor beta chains were all obtained from the same sample, sequenced in a study of blood T cell repertoires in COVID-19. Only in-frame clones appear in the TCRdb table, and some are missing; sequencing was by immunoSEQ multiplex PCR. The repertoire has around 190,000 clones, about 85% of them found once; the top ten carry 4.9%. The sample was peripheral blood. Receptor source: a woman of 80 years or more with acute or convalescent COVID-19.

The V and J genes are TRBV25-1 and TRBJ1-6, with D uncertain. This CDR3 has 15 residues. Trimming stripped 2 bases from V and 9 bases from J, with 14 bases between. The germline V gene encodes CDR1 MGHDK and CDR2 SYGVNS. For the CDR3, the DNA is TGTGCCAGCAGTGAAATGGGTGGCGGGGTTTCACCCCTCCACTTT. As protein: CASSEMGGGVSPLHF.

This clone was detected a few times. The chain is built from TRBV7-3 and TRBJ2-7; TRBD2 matches 10 bases. Germline V lookup: CDR1 SGHTA, CDR2 FQGTGA. The CDR3 extends over 15 amino acids. J lost 3 bases, V lost 3 bases, and 5 bases had no gene match. This CDR3 reads CASSLASGSIYEQYF. The CDR3 coding sequence is TGTGCCAGCAGCTTGGCTAGCGGGAGTATCTACGAGCAGTACTTC.

The V and J genes are TRBV6-2 or TRBV6-3 and TRBJ2-1, with D possibly matching TRBD1 (5 bases). Trimming removed 6 bases at V and 0 bases at J, with 12 bases between. Germline V gene sequence: CDR1 MNHEY, CDR2 SVGEGT. The CDR3 sequence is 15 residues long. CDR3 amino acids: CASSRTGHSYNEQFF. In DNA, the CDR3 is TGTGCCAGCAGCCGAACAGGTCACTCCTACAATGAGCAGTTCTTC.

This rearrangement joins TRBV6-5 to TRBJ2-7; D may be TRBD1 (7 bases). The CDR3 covers 14 residues. Germline V gene lookup returns CDR1 MNHEY and CDR2 SVGAGI. V was pared by 0 bases and J by 4 bases, with 10 bases between. Here the CDR3 DNA reads TGTGCCAGCAGTTACTCCAGGGGGGCATACGAGCAGTACTTC. Its protein is CASSYSRGAYEQYF.

This chain uses TRBV3-1 (or the pseudogene TRBV3-2) with TRBJ1-5; unclear D gene. The germline gives CDR1 LGHDT, CDR2 YNNKEL (reference sequence). The CDR3 sequence is 14 residues long. V dropped 1 base and J dropped 5 bases, with 9 bases sitting between them. CDR3 nucleotide sequence: TGTGCCAGCAGCCAAGGGTGGGCTGATCAGCCCCAGCATTTT. Translation: CASSQGWADQPQHF.

The genes are TRBV4-3 and TRBJ2-3; 12 bases line up with TRBD2. The V segment lost 4 bases and the J segment 1 base; nucleotides outside the gene matches: 3. This CDR3 spans 16 amino acids. Germline CDR1 and CDR2: LGHNA and YSLEER. The CDR3 here is CASSRGLAGRTDTQYF. The CDR3, as DNA: TGCGCCAGCAGCCGCGGACTAGCGGGACGCACAGATACGCAGTATTTT.

CDR3 nucleotide sequence: TGTGTCGTCGGGGGGATGGACACTGAAGCTTTCTTT. Protein: CVVGGMDTEAFF. The V and J genes are TRBV28 and TRBJ1-1, with D possibly matching TRBD1 (5 bases). This CDR3 is built from 12 residues. Germline CDR1 is MDHEN and CDR2 is SYDVKM. The complete variable domain, with remaining parts taken from reference TRBV28 and TRBJ1-1, reads DVKVTQSSRYLVKRTGEKVFLECVQDMDHENMFWYRQDPGLGLRLIYFSYDVKMKEKGDIPEGYSVSREKKERFSLILESASTNQTSMYLCVVGGMDTEAFFGQGTRLTVV.

This rearrangement joins TRBV27 to TRBJ1-2, with D possibly being TRBD1 (5 bases). V lost 0 bases and J 2 bases, leaving 7 bases between the germline ends. The CDR3 consists of 14 residues. Germline loops: CDR1 MNHEY, CDR2 SMNVEV (reference sequence). This chain's CDR3 is CASSLSRGNYGYTF. CDR3 DNA sequence: TGTGCCAGCAGTTTATCTAGGGGAAACTATGGCTACACCTTC.

This clone was recorded a few times. The chain is built from TRBV3-1 (or the pseudogene TRBV3-2) and TRBJ2-1; TRBD1 aligns across 10 bases. Germline V gene data show CDR1 as LGHDT and CDR2 as YNNKEL (reference sequence). The V and J ends lost 3 bases and 4 bases, in that order; junction bases with no gene match: 3. The CDR3 extends over 15 amino acids. The DNA for the CDR3 is TGTGCCAGCAGCCAGTCGGGACAGGGGTACAATGAGCAGTTCTTC. This gives the protein CASSQSGQGYNEQFF.

J is TRBJ2-3 and V is TRBV6-2 or TRBV6-3; 9 bases map to TRBD2. This CDR3 contains 19 residues. V trimming: 5 bases; J trimming: 6 bases; junction bases outside the gene matches: 21. Looked up from germline, CDR1 is MNHEY and CDR2 is SVGEGT. The DNA for the CDR3 is TGTGCCAGCAGTCCGCCGATTGCTAGCGGGACCACTTTCCGGGATACGCAGTATTTT. Translation gives CASSPPIASGTTFRDTQYF.

The count of this clone is one. V usage is TRBV6-1 and J usage is TRBJ2-4; TRBD2 matches at 8 bases. This CDR3 contains 18 residues. V was clipped by 2 bases and J by 3 bases; unmatched bases: 12. CDR1 and CDR2 (germline): MNHNS, SASEGT. DNA of the CDR3: TGTGCCAGCAGTGAACGGGGCGGGAGGTTTGTGGGCAAAAACATTCAGTACTTC. Protein product: CASSERGGRFVGKNIQYF.

This clone was picked up one time. V gene TRBV6-2 or TRBV6-3 combines with J gene TRBJ2-6, with 9 bases that match TRBD1. The CDR3 has 19 residues. CDR1 MNHEY and CDR2 SVGEGT come from the germline V gene. V shed 2 bases, J shed 4 bases, and the junction held 12 bases outside the gene matches. Here the CDR3 DNA reads TGTGCCAGCAGTTACCCCATGGGACAGGGATCCCTAGGGGCCAACGTCCTGACTTTC. This encodes CASSYPMGQGSLGANVLTF.

Written as DNA, the CDR3 is TGTGCCAGCTCACCACCGGGAGTTCCTTACGAGCAGTACTTC. Translation gives CASSPPGVPYEQYF. The chain uses TRBV18 and TRBJ2-7; tentatively, D is TRBD2 (5 bases). This CDR3 spans 14 amino acids. The V gene's germline CDR1 is KGHSH and CDR2 LQKENI. Trimming stripped 0 bases from V and 4 bases from J, with 10 bases between.

V is TRBV3-1 (or the pseudogene TRBV3-2) and J is TRBJ1-2; D unresolved. The germline CDR1 and CDR2 sequences are LGHDT and YNNKEL (reference sequence). CDR3 length: 14 amino acids. Deletions cut 4 bases from V and 0 bases from J, with 9 bases between. CDR3 nucleotide sequence: TGTGCCAGCAGCCCACAGCACTCTAACTATGGCTACACCTTC. This sequence encodes CASSPQHSNYGYTF.

This sequence joins TRBV27 and TRBJ1-3; TRBD1 matches at 8 bases. Germline loops: CDR1 MNHEY, CDR2 SMNVEV (reference sequence). Trimming cost V 0 bases and J 3 bases; bases outside gene matches: 4. The CDR3 consists of 16 residues. CDR3 in amino acids: CASSLSLQGGGNTIYF. The CDR3 DNA follows: TGTGCCAGCAGTTTATCATTACAGGGGGGTGGAAACACCATATATTTT.

This clone has a handful of counts. CDR3 protein: CASSLAADSNQPQHF. CDR3 coding DNA: TGTGCCAGCAGCTTAGCGGCAGATAGCAATCAGCCCCAGCATTTT. The chain has TRBV7-2 and TRBJ1-5; no clear D gene. Germline V gene data show CDR1 as SGHTA and CDR2 as FQGNSA. The CDR3 totals 15 residues. With 0 bases removed from V and 0 bases from J, the gap between germline ends came to 6 bases.

The genes are TRBV7-9 and TRBJ1-4, with 12 bases identical to TRBD1. The germline gives CDR1 SEHNR, CDR2 FQNEAQ (reference sequence). V was pared by 4 bases and J by 10 bases, with 7 bases of the junction left unmatched. This CDR3 comprises 15 residues. The CDR3 DNA reads as TGTGCCAGCAGCTCCGGGACAGGGGGCTCTGTAAAACTGTTTTTT. Amino acid sequence: CASSSGTGGSVKLFF. Together with reference TRBV7-9 and TRBJ1-4, the CDR3 gives the full variable domain: DTGVSQNPRHKITKRGQNVTFRCDPISEHNRLYWYRQTLGQGPEFLTYFQNEAQLEKSRLLSDRFSAERPKGSFSTLEIQRTEQGDSAMYLCASSSGTGGSVKLFFGSGTQLSVL.

This clone has a single count. Other DNA sequences of this sample code for an identical CDR3. The rearrangement links TRBV5-1 to TRBJ2-3, with 9 bases matching TRBD2. The V gene end was trimmed by 4 bases and the J gene end by 1 base; junction bases not matched to a gene: 4. CDR1 SGHRS and CDR2 YFSETQ come from the germline V gene. The CDR3 runs to 15 residues. The chain's CDR3 is CASSPRTSGTDTQYF. The CDR3 bases are TGCGCCAGCAGCCCACGGACTAGCGGCACAGATACGCAGTATTTT.

This chain joins TRBV3-1 (or the pseudogene TRBV3-2) and TRBJ2-7, with TRBD2 matching over 11 bases. Germline loops: CDR1 LGHDT, CDR2 YNNKEL (reference sequence). The CDR3 contains 16 residues. Trimming at V came to 0 bases and at J to 3 bases, leaving 4 bases not matched to a gene. CDR3 loop: CASSQDPTSGNYEQYF. The CDR3 DNA sequence: TGTGCCAGCAGCCAAGATCCGACTAGCGGGAACTACGAGCAGTACTTC.

This clone was found once. The chain recombines TRBV27 with TRBJ1-5, with 12 bases that match TRBD1. J was trimmed by 4 bases and V by 5 bases; bases with no gene match: 6. CDR1 MNHEY and CDR2 SMNVEV come from the germline V gene (reference sequence). This CDR3 is built from 16 residues. The chain's CDR3 is CASSRGTGGPNQPQHF. The DNA of the CDR3 is TGTGCCAGCAGTCGAGGGACAGGGGGCCCGAATCAGCCCCAGCATTTT.

This rearrangement joins TRBV4-2 to TRBJ2-3, with 11 nucleotides matching TRBD2. The CDR3 has 15 residues. After removal of 4 bases from V and 2 bases from J, the junction contained 2 bases not matched to a gene. CDR1 and CDR2 from the germline V gene are LGHNA and YNFKEQ. The CDR3 nucleotides are TGTGCCAGCAGCCGGACTAGCGGGTTCACAGATACGCAGTATTTT. Its translation is CASSRTSGFTDTQYF.

The chain links TRBV27 to TRBJ2-1; 15 bases line up with TRBD2. The CDR3 covers 19 residues. In germline, CDR1 is MNHEY, CDR2 SMNVEV (reference sequence). With V trimmed by 3 bases and J by 0 bases, 6 bases remained unmatched. The CDR3 spells CASSFRTSGRAGSYNEQFF. The CDR3 DNA reads TGTGCCAGCAGTTTCAGGACTAGCGGGAGGGCGGGCTCCTACAATGAGCAGTTCTTC.

The chain employs TRBV9 and TRBJ1-1; 7 positions match TRBD1. Germline CDR1 is SGDLS and CDR2 is YYNGEE. V lost 3 bases and J lost 4; bases outside the gene matches: 9. There are 15 residues in the CDR3. In DNA, the CDR3 is TGTGCCAGCAGCGGATTGACAGGGCTGGGCACTGAAGCTTTCTTT. It is translated as CASSGLTGLGTEAFF.

This sequence joins TRBV6-5 and TRBJ1-2; tentative D call: TRBD1 (5 bases). The CDR3 runs 14 residues. Trimming pared 7 bases from V and 0 bases from J, leaving 12 bases between. In germline, CDR1 is MNHEY, CDR2 SVGAGI. The CDR3 loop is CASKTARANYGYTF. CDR3 sequence (DNA): TGTGCCAGCAAGACAGCCAGAGCTAACTATGGCTACACCTTC.

The chain links TRBV7-2 to TRBJ2-5, with 8 bases fitting TRBD2. The germline V gene encodes CDR1 SGHTA and CDR2 FQGNSA. Trimming at V came to 3 bases and at J to 2 bases, leaving 5 bases not matched to a gene. This CDR3 comprises 15 residues. The CDR3 nucleotides are TGTGCCAGCAGCTTGCGGACTAGCTCGCAAGAGACCCAGTACTTC. This encodes CASSLRTSSQETQYF.

The V call is TRBV5-5, the J call TRBJ2-3, with a weak D call TRBD2 (6 bases). V was clipped by 3 bases and J by 1 base, with 18 bases between them. In germline, CDR1 is SGHKS, CDR2 YYEKEE (reference sequence). The CDR3 has 17 amino acids. The CDR3, as DNA: TGTGCCAGCAGCTCGGGGGTCGGTGCAGGCGGCACAGATACGCAGTATTTT. Translation gives CASSSGVGAGGTDTQYF. The complete variable domain, with remaining parts taken from reference TRBV5-5 and TRBJ2-3, reads DAGVTQSPTHLIKTRGQQVTLRCSPISGHKSVSWYQQVLGQGPQFIFQYYEKEERGRGNFPDRFSARQFPNYSSELNVNALLLGDSALYLCASSSGVGAGGTDTQYFGPGTRLTVL.

This chain joins TRBV18 and TRBJ2-5; 8 bases line up with TRBD1. V gave up 4 bases and J gave up 1 base; unmatched junction bases: 2. The germline V gene has CDR1 KGHSH and CDR2 LQKENI. The CDR3 contains 14 residues. CDR3 protein: CASSRDRPQETQYF. CDR3 DNA sequence: TGTGCCAGCTCACGGGACAGGCCCCAAGAGACCCAGTACTTC.

The chain couples TRBV5-1 to TRBJ2-1; TRBD2 matches at 10 bases. The CDR3 contains 15 residues. Germline V CDR1 and CDR2: SGHRS, YFSETQ. V shed 4 bases, J shed 6 bases, and the junction held 7 bases outside the gene matches. Here the CDR3 reads CASSPPASGSNEQFF. CDR3 DNA: TGCGCCAGCAGCCCCCCGGCTAGCGGGAGCAATGAGCAGTTCTTC.

This clone was picked up one time. The chain recombines TRBV11-2 with TRBJ1-2, with 8 bases fitting TRBD1. CDR3 length equals 14 residues. Germline-derived CDR1 and CDR2 are SGHAT and FQNNGV. The ends lost 4 bases at V and 4 bases at J; junction bases unmatched: 5. The CDR3 DNA sequence: TGTGCCAGCAGCTCTGGGACAGGAAGCTATGGCTACACCTTC. Amino acid sequence: CASSSGTGSYGYTF. Supplemented by reference TRBV11-2 and TRBJ1-2, the full variable domain reads EAGVAQSPRYKIIEKRQSVAFWCNPISGHATLYWYQQILGQGPKLLIQFQNNGVVDDSQLPKDRFSAERLKGVDSTLKIQPAKLEDSAVYLCASSSGTGSYGYTFGSGTRLTVV.

The CDR3 DNA sequence: TGTGCCAGTAGTATATCCGGGACAGGCCCCGATTCACCCCTCCACTTT. Translated, it gives CASSISGTGPDSPLHF. The rearrangement links TRBV19 to TRBJ1-6, with TRBD1 identical over 8 bases. CDR3 length equals 16 residues. Germline V gives CDR1 LNHDA, CDR2 SQIVND (reference sequence). The V and J ends lost 2 bases and 8 bases, in that order; junction bases with no gene match: 8.